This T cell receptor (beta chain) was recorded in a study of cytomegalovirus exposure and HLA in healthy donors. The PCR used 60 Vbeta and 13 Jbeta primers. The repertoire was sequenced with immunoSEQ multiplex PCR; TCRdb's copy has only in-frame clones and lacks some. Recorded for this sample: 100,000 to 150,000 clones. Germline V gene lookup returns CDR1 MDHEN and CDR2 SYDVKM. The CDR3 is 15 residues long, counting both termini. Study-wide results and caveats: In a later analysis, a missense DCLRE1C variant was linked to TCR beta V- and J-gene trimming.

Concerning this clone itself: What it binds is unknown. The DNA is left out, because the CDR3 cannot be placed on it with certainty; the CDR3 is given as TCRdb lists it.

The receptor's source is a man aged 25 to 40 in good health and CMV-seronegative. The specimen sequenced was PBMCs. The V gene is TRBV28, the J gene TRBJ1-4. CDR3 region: CASSSSGGRNEKLFF.